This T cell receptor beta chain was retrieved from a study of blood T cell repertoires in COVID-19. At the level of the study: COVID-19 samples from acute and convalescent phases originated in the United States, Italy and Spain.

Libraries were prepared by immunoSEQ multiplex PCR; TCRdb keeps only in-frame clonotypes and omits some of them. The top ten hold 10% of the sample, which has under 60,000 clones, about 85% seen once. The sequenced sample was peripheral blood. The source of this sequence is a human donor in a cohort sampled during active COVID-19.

In nucleotides, the CDR3 is TGTGCCACCAGTACCCGCGGGTCCCAGTATTTT. Protein: CATSTRGSQYF. The chain is built from TRBV24-1 and TRBJ2-3; tentatively, D is TRBD2 (5 bases). This CDR3 spans 11 amino acids. Trimming took off 6 bases at V and 12 bases at J, with 12 bases between the two ends. Germline V CDR1 and CDR2: KGHDR, SFDVKD.